This TCR beta chain is from a study of blood T cell repertoires in COVID-19. Whole-study context: The origin of the acute and convalescent COVID-19 samples was the United States, Italy and Spain. PBMCs, B-cell-depleted T cells, or T cells were the source of the cDNA or gDNA that made up the material.

The repertoire was sequenced with immunoSEQ multiplex PCR; TCRdb's copy has only in-frame clones and lacks some. The sample holds 90,000 to 100,000 clones; approximately 88% are singletons and the top ten take about 5.5%. The Seattle site enrolled patients during active infection and followed them longitudinally. The J segment lost 6 bases and the V segment lost 7 bases, leaving 13 bases of the junction unmatched. The CDR3 is made up of 14 amino acids. Per germline, CDR1 SQVTM and CDR2 ANQGSEA. The chain links TRBV29-1 to TRBJ1-2; 8 bases map to TRBD1. The sequencing input was peripheral blood. This clonotype was sampled from a man in his fifties or sixties with COVID-19, enrolled during active disease. The CDR3 sequence: CSGRTGTYSDGYTF. DNA of the CDR3: TGCAGCGGAAGGACAGGGACCTATTCTGATGGCTACACCTTC.